This entry lists 32 T cell receptor beta chains sequenced from one sample in a study of T cells expressing NK-cell markers. Reanalyzing the 5' RACE reads, TCRdb keeps one entry per CDR3 protein, without DNA. Recorded for this sample: hundreds of thousands of distinct CDR3 sequences. Sample: blood T cells: a sorted CD56 or NKG2C T cell subset, CD4+ or CD8+ T cells, or bulk PBMC T cells (not recorded which). Receptor source: a woman aged 18-69 years in good health.

This rearrangement joins TRBV20-1 to TRBJ2-5; TCRdb indicates TRBD1, and absent DNA this call remains unverified. Germline lookup yields CDR1 DFQATT and CDR2 SNEGSKA (reference sequence). This CDR3 comprises 13 residues. This CDR3 reads CSARKGGWETQYF.

This chain joins TRBV5-1 and TRBJ2-5; the D call of TRBD2 rests on TCRdb alone, since no DNA is present to check it. Germline V gene data show CDR1 as SGHRS and CDR2 as YFSETQ. The CDR3 covers 15 residues. CDR3 in amino acids: CASHTMASLQETQYF.

The chain has TRBV7-2 and TRBJ2-1; there is no DNA to check the TCRdb D call of TRBD2. Per the germline V gene, CDR1 is SGHTA and CDR2 is FQGNSA. The CDR3 spans 14 residues. This chain's CDR3 is CASSSGTSYNEQFF. Based on the CDR3 plus reference TRBV7-2 and TRBJ2-1, the full variable domain is GAGVSQSPSNKVTEKGKDVELRCDPISGHTALYWYRQSLGQGLEFLIYFQGNSAPDKSGLPSDRFSAERTGGSVSTLTIQRTQQEDSAVYLCASSSGTSYNEQFFGPGTRLTVL.

V is TRBV29-1 and J is TRBJ2-7; the D call of TRBD2 rests on TCRdb alone, since no DNA is present to check it. The germline gives CDR1 SQVTM, CDR2 ANQGSEA. CDR3 length: 14 residues. The CDR3 reads CSVVRAGKPYEQYF.

This chain uses TRBV20-1 with TRBJ2-5. The CDR3 spans 11 residues. Germline V gene sequence: CDR1 DFQATT, CDR2 SNEGSKA (reference sequence). The CDR3 sequence: CSAGMKETQYF.

J is TRBJ2-1 and V is TRBV7-8; TCRdb outputs TRBD1, but without DNA this stays unchecked. Germline CDR1 reads SGHVS; CDR2 reads FQNEAQ. This CDR3 has 14 amino acids. The CDR3 loop is CASREIGERNEQFF.

The CDR3: CASTRRDTDTQYF. The chain combines TRBV5-5 with TRBJ2-3; TCRdb picks TRBD1, but there is no DNA to check that call. The CDR3 totals 13 residues. Germline CDR1 and CDR2: SGHKS and YYEKEE (reference sequence).

CDR3 loop: CASSSRLAGGARTDTQYF. The rearrangement joins TRBV5-1 to TRBJ2-3; TCRdb indicates TRBD2, and absent DNA this call remains unverified. This CDR3 has 18 residues. Germline assignment: CDR1 SGHRS and CDR2 YFSETQ.

The chain is built from TRBV2 and TRBJ2-3; TCRdb's assignment of TRBD2 cannot be checked, as there is no DNA. The length of the CDR3 is 15 residues. CDR1 and CDR2 from the germline V gene are SNHLY and FYNNEI. The CDR3: CASRALAGRTDTQYF.

V gene TRBV7-2 combines with J gene TRBJ2-3; absent DNA, TCRdb's TRBD2 call cannot be checked. The CDR3 contains 16 residues. Germline values: CDR1 SGHTA, CDR2 FQGNSA. CDR3 residues: CASSPTGLAATDTQYF.

The V and J genes are TRBV20-1 and TRBJ2-3; TCRdb's D gene call, TRBD1, goes unchecked for lack of DNA. From germline, CDR1 is DFQATT and CDR2 SNEGSKA (reference sequence). CDR3 length: 14 residues. The CDR3 spells CSATPGQGKDTQYF.

The V gene is TRBV12-3 or TRBV12-4, the J gene TRBJ2-3. CDR3 length: 14 residues. CDR3 protein: CASSLGSRTDTQYF.

The rearrangement joins TRBV28 to TRBJ1-1; TCRdb's assignment of TRBD1 cannot be checked, as there is no DNA. CDR1 MDHEN and CDR2 SYDVKM come from the germline V gene. This CDR3 has 15 amino acids. The CDR3 loop reads CASSPSGQGSTEAFF.

The chain joins TRBV3-1 to TRBJ2-6; as DNA is missing, the TRBD1 call by TCRdb cannot be tested. This CDR3 has 17 amino acids. From germline, CDR1 is LGHDT and CDR2 YNNKEL (reference sequence). The CDR3 here is CASSQEGRSSGANVLTF.

This sequence joins TRBV20-1 and TRBJ1-1; TCRdb reports TRBD1, a call that lacks DNA to check it against. This CDR3 has 15 amino acids. Germline V gene data show CDR1 as DFQATT and CDR2 as SNEGSKA (reference sequence). The chain's CDR3 is CSARDAGTVNTEAFF.

The CDR3 reads CASSANSGRQYF. The gene calls are TRBV9 and TRBJ2-7; TCRdb proposes TRBD1, but this gene call is untestable without DNA. CDR1 is SGDLS and CDR2 is YYNGEE in the germline V gene. The CDR3 covers 12 residues.

The chain carries TRBV24-1 and TRBJ2-2. This CDR3 is built from 15 residues. Per germline, CDR1 KGHDR and CDR2 SFDVKD. The CDR3 here is CATSLTAADAGELFF.

The chain uses TRBV5-1 and TRBJ1-1; with no DNA, the TCRdb D assignment of TRBD1 cannot be verified. CDR1 and CDR2 (germline): SGHRS, YFSETQ. The CDR3 covers 13 residues. The CDR3 loop is CASSNRSNTEAFF. Full variable domain (rest looked up from reference TRBV5-1 and TRBJ1-1): KAGVTQTPRYLIKTRGQQVTLSCSPISGHRSVSWYQQTPGQGLQFLFEYFSETQRNKGNFPGRFSGRQFSNSRSEMNVSTLELGDSALYLCASSNRSNTEAFFGQGTRLTVV.

The rearrangement uses TRBV25-1 and TRBJ1-2; TCRdb outputs TRBD1, but without DNA this stays unchecked. This CDR3 is built from 14 residues. The germline gives CDR1 MGHDK, CDR2 SYGVNS. CDR3 region: CASSDPDRYYGYTF.

The chain employs TRBV20-1 and TRBJ2-1; TCRdb's D call of TRBD2 is untestable without DNA. The CDR3 covers 16 residues. The germline gives CDR1 DFQATT, CDR2 SNEGSKA (reference sequence). The CDR3 here is CSARFLPGLASNEQFF.

The genes are TRBV5-1 and TRBJ1-1; TCRdb names TRBD1, which stays unverified in the absence of DNA. The CDR3 spans 15 residues. The V gene's germline CDR1 is SGHRS and CDR2 YFSETQ. The CDR3 loop is CASSYTGDPNTEAFF.

This chain joins TRBV7-2 and TRBJ1-6. This CDR3 region has 14 residues. Per germline, CDR1 SGHTA and CDR2 FQGNSA. CDR3 in amino acids: CASSSRNNNSPLHF.

J is TRBJ2-7 and V is TRBV7-9. There are 11 residues in the CDR3. Germline V gene data show CDR1 as SEHNR and CDR2 as FQNEAQ (reference sequence). The CDR3 loop reads CASSLANSLRF.

The rearrangement uses TRBV7-2 and TRBJ2-2; the D call of TRBD2 rests on TCRdb alone, since no DNA is present to check it. There are 15 residues in the CDR3. CDR1 and CDR2 (germline): SGHTA, FQGNSA. Here the CDR3 reads CASRSGLGGTGELFF.

The gene calls are TRBV5-6 and TRBJ1-6. CDR1 is SGHDT and CDR2 is YYEEEE in the germline V gene. The CDR3 covers 14 residues. The CDR3 sequence is CASSLDVVDSPLHF.

The genes are TRBV7-2 and TRBJ2-7; no DNA is available, so the TRBD1 call from TCRdb remains unchecked. Germline V gives CDR1 SGHTA, CDR2 FQGNSA. The length of the CDR3 is 15 residues. CDR3 region: CASSLGGTNSYEQYF.

This rearrangement joins TRBV12-3 or TRBV12-4 to TRBJ2-1. The CDR3 contains 12 residues. CDR3 amino acids: CASSFLGREQFF.

The gene calls are TRBV25-1 and TRBJ2-7; the TCRdb D gene call, TRBD2, has no DNA to confirm it. CDR1 and CDR2 (germline): MGHDK, SYGVNS. The CDR3 has 15 amino acids. Here the CDR3 reads CASMGTSGSNYEQYF.

The rearrangement joins TRBV6-1 to TRBJ1-5; checking the TCRdb D call of TRBD1 is not possible without DNA. In germline, CDR1 is MNHNS, CDR2 SASEGT. This CDR3 is 14 amino acids long. The CDR3 is CASSDQQADQPQHF.

The rearrangement links TRBV11-2 to TRBJ2-1; TCRdb names TRBD2, which stays unverified in the absence of DNA. The CDR3 runs 18 residues. CDR1 is SGHAT, CDR2 FQNNGV, per germline. The CDR3 protein is CASSPRLAGGLLKYEQFF.

V usage is TRBV9 and J usage is TRBJ2-7. CDR1 and CDR2 (germline): SGDLS, YYNGEE. There are 15 residues in the CDR3. The chain's CDR3 is CASSVDSGSSYEQYF.

V is TRBV29-1 and J is TRBJ2-5; TCRdb's assignment of TRBD1 cannot be checked, as there is no DNA. Per germline, CDR1 SQVTM and CDR2 ANQGSEA. The CDR3 totals 14 residues. The CDR3 sequence: CSVVGTVPIETQYF.